What follows are 18 T cell receptor beta chains derived from one specimen sequenced in a study of breast tumors, draining lymph nodes, adjacent tissues. Breast cancer patients provided tissue from their axillary draining lymph nodes. TCRdb analysed the multiplex PCR reads with MiXCR anew, one entry per CDR3 protein. There are fewer than 250,000 distinct CDR3 sequences in the sample; roughly 32% occur only once, and 1.1% to 1.5% lies in the top ten. The sample comprised axillary lymph node tissue. The receptors come from a female donor with breast cancer. Some clones in this sample may be carry-over from other donors' samples.

The table lists this clonotype with a count of one. V usage is TRBV7-9 and J usage is TRBJ2-7; D remains ambiguous. The CDR3 sequence is 13 residues long. Trimming shortened V by 2 bases and J by 3 bases, and 8 bases separated the two germline ends. The V gene's germline CDR1 is SEHNR and CDR2 FQNEAQ (reference sequence). The CDR3: CASSLNWDYEQYF. CDR3 DNA sequence: TGTGCCAGCAGCTTAAACTGGGACTACGAGCAGTACTTC.

This clonotype was recorded many times. This chain connects TRBV5-6 to TRBJ2-1; tentatively, D is TRBD1 or TRBD2 (5 bases each). The V gene lost 3 bases and the J gene lost 2 bases, with 12 bases spanning the gap. The CDR3 is made up of 15 amino acids. From germline, CDR1 is SGHDT and CDR2 YYEEEE. The CDR3: CASSSWDRPYNEQFF. The CDR3 DNA is TGTGCCAGCAGCTCTTGGGACCGACCCTACAATGAGCAGTTCTTC.

Many counts were recorded for this clonotype. This chain's CDR3 is CASSSLVRNYGYTF. In DNA form, the CDR3 reads TGTGCCAGCAGCTCCCTGGTGAGGAACTATGGCTACACCTTC. The J gene is TRBJ1-2, the V gene TRBV7-8; D uncertain. Germline V lookup: CDR1 SGHVS, CDR2 FQNEAQ. The CDR3 sequence is 14 residues long. The V and J ends lost 4 bases and 2 bases respectively, with 11 bases between them.

This clonotype was counted ten times or more. The chain employs TRBV30 and TRBJ2-1; 8 bases match TRBD2. V lost 4 bases to trimming and J lost 3 bases; unmatched junction nucleotides: 11. Germline CDR1 reads GTSNPN; CDR2 reads SVGIG (reference sequence). The CDR3 totals 16 residues. The CDR3 loop is CAWMRGAGVFYNEQFF. In DNA form, the CDR3 reads TGTGCCTGGATGCGGGGAGCGGGAGTCTTCTACAATGAGCAGTTCTTC.

This clonotype has a count of ten or more. Since a much larger clone is just one base distant, this may be a read error. The chain employs TRBV20-1 and TRBJ2-5; possible D gene TRBD1, 5 bases. The CDR3 is made up of 14 amino acids. Germline CDR1 is DFQATT and CDR2 is SNEGSKA (reference sequence). Here the CDR3 DNA reads TGCAGTGCTAGGATGACAGCCATTCAAGCGACCCAGTACTTC. As protein: CSARMTAIQATQYF.

CDR3 coding DNA: TGTGCCACCAGCAGGAACAGGGGGAAGAACGAGCATTTT. This encodes CATSRNRGKNEHF. The V call is TRBV15, the J call TRBJ1-5, with 8 bases lining up with TRBD1. The CDR3 runs to 13 residues. V shed 3 bases, J shed 14 bases, and the junction held 9 bases outside the gene matches. The germline V gene encodes CDR1 LNHNV and CDR2 YYDKDF (reference sequence).

CDR3 sequence: CASSVGTVTGELFF. CDR3 DNA: TGTGCCAGCAGCGTGGGGACAGTCACCGGGGAGCTGTTTTTT. The J gene is TRBJ2-2, the V gene TRBV9; 7 nucleotides agree with TRBD1. V shed 2 bases, J shed 4 bases, and the junction held 2 bases outside the gene matches. This CDR3 has 14 residues. Germline-derived CDR1 and CDR2 are SGDLS and YYNGEE.

This clonotype was picked up many times. V is TRBV4-1 and J is TRBJ2-1; 12 bases are a match to TRBD2. V shed 0 bases, J shed 9 bases, and the junction held 12 bases outside the gene matches. Germline loops: CDR1 MGHRA, CDR2 YSYEKL. The CDR3 loop spans 18 amino acids. The CDR3 DNA follows: TGCGCCAGCAGCCAAGATCTAGCTAGCGGGAGGGCCAGGGGTGAGCAGTTCTTC. This gives the protein CASSQDLASGRARGEQFF.

The chain employs TRBV29-1 and TRBJ1-4; TRBD1 agrees at 9 bases. This CDR3 has 15 amino acids. CDR1 and CDR2 from the germline V gene are SQVTM and ANQGSEA. With 6 bases clipped from V and 7 bases from J, the junction kept 12 bases outside the gene matches. The CDR3 DNA follows: TGCAGCGTCACTACGACAGGGGGAAAGGGTGAAAAACTGTTTTTT. Encoded protein: CSVTTTGGKGEKLFF.

As to this clonotype: This sequence may be a read error, since a much larger clone differs from it by one base. The J gene is TRBJ2-5, the V gene TRBV11-2, with 7 bases lining up with TRBD1. Unmatched junction bases numbered 7, after V lost 5 bases and J lost 4 bases. Germline loops: CDR1 SGHAT, CDR2 FQNNGV. This CDR3 spans 14 amino acids. The DNA of the CDR3 is TGTGCCAGCAGCCCACTCACAGGGGCAGAGACCCAGTACTTC. Amino acid sequence: CASSPLTGAETQYF.

This clonotype was counted a few times. This chain uses TRBV6-2 or TRBV6-3 with TRBJ2-3; tentative D call: TRBD1 (5 bases). The CDR3 runs to 14 residues. V lost 2 bases to trimming and J lost 4 bases, with 10 bases between them. Germline V gene lookup returns CDR1 MNHEY and CDR2 SVGEGT. This chain's CDR3 is CASSYGALADTQYF. The DNA for the CDR3 is TGTGCCAGCAGTTACGGGGCACTGGCAGATACGCAGTATTTT.

In its sample, this clonotype was seen many times. This chain joins TRBV2 and TRBJ2-7; D ambiguous. The CDR3 spans 11 residues. Germline assignment: CDR1 SNHLY and CDR2 FYNNEI. Trimming left V 3 bases short and J 8 bases short, with 8 bases between. This CDR3 is CASSDYRKQYF. CDR3 nucleotide sequence: TGTGCCAGCAGTGACTACCGTAAGCAGTACTTC.

The table lists this clonotype with many counts. The V and J genes are TRBV19 and TRBJ1-6; 9 bases are shared with TRBD1. Germline V gene data show CDR1 as LNHDA and CDR2 as SQIVND (reference sequence). This CDR3 is 15 amino acids long. After removal of 5 bases from V and 10 bases from J, the junction contained 9 bases not matched to a gene. As DNA, the CDR3 is TGTGCCAGTAGTTCGGGGACAGGGCAGATCTCACCCCTCCACTTT. This codes for CASSSGTGQISPLHF.

This clonotype was counted many times. The rearrangement joins TRBV20-1 to TRBJ2-7; 7 bases line up with TRBD2. The CDR3 is 13 amino acids. J lost 6 bases, V lost 3 bases, and 8 bases had no gene match. CDR1 DFQATT and CDR2 SNEGSKA come from the germline V gene (reference sequence). As DNA, the CDR3 is TGCAGTGCTAGCAGGGAACTAGCGTCCGAGCAGTACTTC. This encodes CSASRELASEQYF.

This clonotype occurred many times. The V and J genes are TRBV6-1 and TRBJ1-3; D is uncertain. The CDR3 has 15 residues. Germline loops: CDR1 MNHNS, CDR2 SASEGT. The ends were cut back, 4 bases at V and 0 bases at J, with 10 bases in the middle. The CDR3 coding sequence is TGTGCCAGCAGTGCCGGCGGAAGCTCTGGAAACACCATATATTTT. Its protein product is CASSAGGSSGNTIYF.

This clonotype was observed many times. The rearrangement uses TRBV7-8 and TRBJ2-3; D might be TRBD2 (5 bases). Trimming took off 5 bases at V and 1 base at J, with 10 bases between the two ends. Germline V gene sequence: CDR1 SGHVS, CDR2 FQNEAQ. The CDR3 covers 14 residues. Here the CDR3 reads CASSQSGRTDTQYF. For the CDR3, the DNA is TGTGCCAGCAGCCAGAGCGGACGCACAGATACGCAGTATTTT. Drawing the rest from reference TRBV7-8 and TRBJ2-3, the complete variable domain is GAGVSQSPRYKVAKRGQDVALRCDPISGHVSLFWYQQALGQGPEFLTYFQNEAQLDKSGLPSDRFFAERPEGSVSTLKIQRTQQEDSAVYLCASSQSGRTDTQYFGPGTRLTVL.

This clonotype showed up many times. The chain carries TRBV11-3 and TRBJ2-7, with a possible D match to TRBD1 (5 bases). The CDR3 sequence is 14 residues long. Deletions cut 6 bases from V and 1 base from J, with 13 bases between. Per germline, CDR1 SGHNT and CDR2 YENEEA. CDR3 amino acids: CASSPMDISYEQYF. For the CDR3, the DNA is TGTGCCAGCAGTCCAATGGACATTTCCTACGAGCAGTACTTC.

This clonotype was seen a single time. This may be a read error, as it is one base from a much larger clone. The V gene is TRBV30, the J gene TRBJ1-3; D gene ambiguous. Looked up from germline, CDR1 is GTSNPN and CDR2 is SVGIG (reference sequence). The CDR3 sequence is 15 residues long. V lost 3 bases to trimming and J lost 1 base, with 13 bases between them. The CDR3 DNA sequence: TGTGCCTGGAGCTCTAGTTGGGGTTCTGGAAACACCATATATTTT. Amino acids: CAWSSSWGSGNTIYF.